This T cell receptor beta chain was found in a study of blood T cells in healthy people across ages. Study conclusions and caveats: Roughly linear declines in TCR beta diversity per million T cells occurred with age.

The J segment lost 4 bases and the V segment lost 3 bases, leaving 6 bases of the junction unmatched. This CDR3 contains 15 residues. Looked up from germline, CDR1 is SGHDN and CDR2 is FVKESK. Then a second PCR, running about 6 to 12 cycles, was carried out with a sample-barcoded 5' primer and a J-beta primer mix. MiXCR, applied by TCRdb to the 5' RACE reads, yields one record per CDR3 protein. The table lists fewer than 1,200,000 distinct CDR3 sequences, roughly 24% of them singletons. This clonotype was counted between two and nine times. Its antigen is not identified. Another study also made use of these data, one on T cells of mothers and their children.

V is TRBV14 and J is TRBJ2-1; 7 bases match TRBD2. This TCR was recovered from a girl aged 2-10 years in good health. Source material: blood. The CDR3 here is CASSQRLAAYNEQFF. Written as DNA, the CDR3 is TGTGCCAGCAGCCAGAGGCTAGCGGCATACAATGAGCAGTTCTTC.